Given below is one T cell receptor beta chain in context. Its specific antigen is unknown. It has no much larger one-base neighbor in the sample; base qualities were not kept. The data were obtained in a study of cytomegalovirus exposure and HLA in healthy donors (dated by TCRdb to 2015 to 2018). About the study as a whole: The 500 to 800 repertoires of the first cohort and the roughly 120 validation repertoires were produced on the same platform, according to a later analysis. The study aimed to test whether cataloging public T cell receptors could reveal signatures of past pathogen exposure. High-throughput TCR immunosequencing, statistical association of individual TCRs with disease status, and machine learning were combined to predict cytomegalovirus infection status. Besides the first cohort of around 700 subjects, a separate validation cohort made up of 90 to 150 different subjects was used.

Donors formed part of the validation cohort, which comprised 120 subjects and was distinct from the first cohort of under 850 subjects. The germline V gene (reference sequence) provides CDR1 MNHNY and CDR2 SVGAGI. The CDR3, from cysteine to phenylalanine, totals 15 residues. The DNA shown is the 45-base CDR3, in frame from base 1. V is pruned by 0 bases and J by 8 bases, leaving 8 bases of the junction without a gene match. General conclusions and limits of the study: In the study, around 150 TCR beta chains were listed as associated with cytomegalovirus. A later analysis lacked HLA typing for the validation cohort, so it scored co-occurrence in that cohort across all 110 or so repertoires. In vitro tests confirmed that a few of the cytomegalovirus-associated TCR beta chains recognize cytomegalovirus antigens. The classifier was reported to diagnose cytomegalovirus status with high specificity and sensitivity in both the original and validation cohorts. Across donors, most TCR sequences were observed very rarely, whereas some public TCRs were present in many individuals. Of the cluster scores, approximately 95% were above 0 in a later analysis, which found that TCRs clustered in the first cohort also tended to co-occur in the roughly 130 validation repertoires. The authors suggested that the approach could potentially be generalized to other disease states and immunological phenotypes.

The library was made by the immunoSEQ multiplex PCR assay. The authors processed their data as follows. To diagnose cytomegalovirus status from the catalog of TCR beta chain sequences, a statistical classification framework was built. Entries here come from immuneACCESS through TCRdb and include only in-frame sequences with V and J called. Some clones fail to appear in such tables; in the studies checked, an unresolved V gene covers under half of the shortfall, and the cause of the remainder is unknown. V and J calls and clone size are as listed in that table; D and trimming were resolved from the DNA. The sample table contains 150,000 to 250,000 clones; only one count was recorded for roughly 77% of them. The ten largest clonotypes hold 0.95% to 1.5% of the sample.

The chain couples TRBV6-6 to TRBJ1-2; 8 bases in the junction line up with TRBD1. The source material was PBMCs. This receptor was obtained from a woman in her twenties or thirties in good health and CMV-seronegative. The CDR3 region: CASSYSQGASSGYTF. The bases are TGTGCCAGCAGTTACTCGCAGGGGGCGTCGAGCGGCTACACCTTC.